This TCR beta chain was profiled in a study of graft-versus-host responses after intestinal transplantation. Intraepithelial and lamina propria lymphocytes were isolated from graft specimens. Study results and caveats: Allografts of one patient group, those with graft-donor T cell macrochimerism, had high graft-versus-host to host-versus-graft clonal ratios.

Some clones are missing from TCRdb's copy, which holds only in-frame ones; the method was immunoSEQ multiplex PCR. The repertoire includes some 13,000 clones, 74% of them detected once, and roughly 7% sits in the top ten. To note about this clone: Its antigen is still unknown.

The sequences come from ileum tissue, collected 16 days after intestinal transplant. This TCR derives from a human patient who received an intestinal transplant, so some T cells may come from the graft donor.

The CDR3, as DNA: TGTGCCAGCGGGACAGGGAGGACCTACGAGCAGTACTTC. Translation: CASGTGRTYEQYF. The chain carries TRBV27 and TRBJ2-5; 9 bases are a match to TRBD1. The end of the DNA aligns better with TRBJ2-7, so the J call may be wrong. The CDR3 runs 13 residues. CDR1 is MNHEY and CDR2 is SMNVEV in the germline V gene (reference sequence).